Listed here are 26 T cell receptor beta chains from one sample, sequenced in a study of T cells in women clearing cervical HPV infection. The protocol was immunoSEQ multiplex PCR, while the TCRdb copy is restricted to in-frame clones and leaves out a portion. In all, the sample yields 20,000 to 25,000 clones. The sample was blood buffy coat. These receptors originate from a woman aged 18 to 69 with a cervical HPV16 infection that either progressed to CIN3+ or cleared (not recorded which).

Partial CDR3 DNA: TGTGCCAGCAGTGAAAGGAGGGGGCAAAACACTGAA. It translates to CASSERRGQNTE. The CDR3 reads in full as CASSERRGQNTEAFF. The chain employs TRBV6-1 and TRBJ1-1, with 7 nucleotides matching TRBD1. Read coverage stops 3 residues before the CDR3 terminus; the germline J gene supplies the remainder. The germline gives CDR1 MNHNS, CDR2 SASEGT. The CDR3 consists of 15 residues. V lost 2 bases to trimming and J lost 2 bases; unmatched junction nucleotides: 5.

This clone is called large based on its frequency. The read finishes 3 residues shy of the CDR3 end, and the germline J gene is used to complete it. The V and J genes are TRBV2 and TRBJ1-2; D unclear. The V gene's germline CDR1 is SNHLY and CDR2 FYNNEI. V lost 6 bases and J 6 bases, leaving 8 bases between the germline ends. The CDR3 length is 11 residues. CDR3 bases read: TGTGCCAGCAGCTTCGAGGATGGC. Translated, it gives CASSFEDG. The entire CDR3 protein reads CASSFEDGYTF.

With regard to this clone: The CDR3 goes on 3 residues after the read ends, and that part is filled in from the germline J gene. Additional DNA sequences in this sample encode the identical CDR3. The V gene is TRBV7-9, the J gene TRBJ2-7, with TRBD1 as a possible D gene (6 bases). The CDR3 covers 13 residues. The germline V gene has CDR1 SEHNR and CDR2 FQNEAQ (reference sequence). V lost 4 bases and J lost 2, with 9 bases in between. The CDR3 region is CASSWGQAYEQYF. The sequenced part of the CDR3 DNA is TGTGCCAGCAGCTGGGGGCAAGCCTACGAG. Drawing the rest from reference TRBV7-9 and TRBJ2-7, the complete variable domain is DTGVSQNPRHKITKRGQNVTFRCDPISEHNRLYWYRQTLGQGPEFLTYFQNEAQLEKSRLLSDRFSAERPKGSFSTLEIQRTEQGDSAMYLCASSWGQAYEQYFGPGTRLTVT.

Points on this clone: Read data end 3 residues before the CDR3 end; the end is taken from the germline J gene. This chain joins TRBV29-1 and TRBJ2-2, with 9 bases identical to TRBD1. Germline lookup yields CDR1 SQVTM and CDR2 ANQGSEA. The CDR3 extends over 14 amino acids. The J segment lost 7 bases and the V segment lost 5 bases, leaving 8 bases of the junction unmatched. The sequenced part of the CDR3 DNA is TGCAGCGTTCAGAGGACAGGGGCGATCGGGGAG. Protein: CSVQRTGAIGE. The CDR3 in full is CSVQRTGAIGELFF.

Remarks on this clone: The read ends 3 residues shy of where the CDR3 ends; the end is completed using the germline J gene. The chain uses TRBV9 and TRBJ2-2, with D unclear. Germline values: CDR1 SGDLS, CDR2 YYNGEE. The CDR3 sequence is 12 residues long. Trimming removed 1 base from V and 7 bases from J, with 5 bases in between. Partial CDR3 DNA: TGTGCCAGCAGCGTAAGGTTCGGGGAG. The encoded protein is CASSVRFGE. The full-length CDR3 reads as CASSVRFGELFF.

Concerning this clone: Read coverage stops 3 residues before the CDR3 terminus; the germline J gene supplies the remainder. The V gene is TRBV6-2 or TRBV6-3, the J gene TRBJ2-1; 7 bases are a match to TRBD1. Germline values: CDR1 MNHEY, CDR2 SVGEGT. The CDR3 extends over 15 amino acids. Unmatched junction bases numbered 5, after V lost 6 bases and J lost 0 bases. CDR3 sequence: CASSPGQSSYNEQFF. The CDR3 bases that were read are TGTGCCAGCAGCCCGGGACAGAGCTCCTACAATGAG.

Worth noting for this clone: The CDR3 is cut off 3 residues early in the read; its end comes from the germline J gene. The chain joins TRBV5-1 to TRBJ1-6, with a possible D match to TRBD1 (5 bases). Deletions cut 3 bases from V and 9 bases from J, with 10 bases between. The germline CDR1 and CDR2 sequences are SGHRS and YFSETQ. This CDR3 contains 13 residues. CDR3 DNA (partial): TGCGCCAGCAGCTCTGACAGCATTTCACCC. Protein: CASSSDSISP. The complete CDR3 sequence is CASSSDSISPLHF.

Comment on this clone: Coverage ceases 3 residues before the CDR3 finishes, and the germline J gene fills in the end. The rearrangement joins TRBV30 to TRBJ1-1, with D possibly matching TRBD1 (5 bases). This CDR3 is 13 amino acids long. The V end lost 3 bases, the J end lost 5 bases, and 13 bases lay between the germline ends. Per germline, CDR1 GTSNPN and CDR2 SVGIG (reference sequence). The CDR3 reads CAWSRNGGTEAFF. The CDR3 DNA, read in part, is TGTGCCTGGAGCCGCAATGGGGGGACTGAA.

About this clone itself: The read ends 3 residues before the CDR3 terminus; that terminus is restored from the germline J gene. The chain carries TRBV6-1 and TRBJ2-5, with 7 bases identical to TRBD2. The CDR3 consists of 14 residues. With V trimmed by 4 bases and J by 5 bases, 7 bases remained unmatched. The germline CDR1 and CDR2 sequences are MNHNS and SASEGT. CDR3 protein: CASSGPGGGETQYF. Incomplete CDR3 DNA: TGTGCCAGCAGTGGCCCGGGCGGGGGTGAGACC.

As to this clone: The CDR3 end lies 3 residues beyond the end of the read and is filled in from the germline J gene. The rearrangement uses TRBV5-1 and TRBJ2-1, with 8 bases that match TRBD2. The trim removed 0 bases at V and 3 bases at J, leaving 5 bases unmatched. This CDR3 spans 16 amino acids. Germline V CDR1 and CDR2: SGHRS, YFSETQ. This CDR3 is CASSLATSGLYNEQFF. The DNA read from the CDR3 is TGCGCCAGCAGCTTGGCTACTAGCGGCCTCTACAATGAG. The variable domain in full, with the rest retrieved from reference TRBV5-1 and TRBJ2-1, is KAGVTQTPRYLIKTRGQQVTLSCSPISGHRSVSWYQQTPGQGLQFLFEYFSETQRNKGNFPGRFSGRQFSNSRSEMNVSTLELGDSALYLCASSLATSGLYNEQFFGPGTRLTVL.

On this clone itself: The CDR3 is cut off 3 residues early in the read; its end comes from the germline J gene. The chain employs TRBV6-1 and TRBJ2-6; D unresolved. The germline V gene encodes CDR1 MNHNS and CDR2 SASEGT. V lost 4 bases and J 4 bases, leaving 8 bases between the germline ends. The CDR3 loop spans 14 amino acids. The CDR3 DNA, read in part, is TGTGCCAGCAGTGCCGGGTTGGGGGCCAACGTC. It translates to CASSAGLGANV. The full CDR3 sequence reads CASSAGLGANVLTF.

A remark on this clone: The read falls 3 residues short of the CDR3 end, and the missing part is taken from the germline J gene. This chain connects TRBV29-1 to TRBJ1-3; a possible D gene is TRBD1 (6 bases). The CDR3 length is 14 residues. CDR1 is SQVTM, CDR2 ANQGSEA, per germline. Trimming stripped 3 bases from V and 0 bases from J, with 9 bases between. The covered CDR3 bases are TGCAGCGTTGACAAAGGGGGCTCTGGAAACACC. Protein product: CSVDKGGSGNT. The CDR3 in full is CSVDKGGSGNTIYF.

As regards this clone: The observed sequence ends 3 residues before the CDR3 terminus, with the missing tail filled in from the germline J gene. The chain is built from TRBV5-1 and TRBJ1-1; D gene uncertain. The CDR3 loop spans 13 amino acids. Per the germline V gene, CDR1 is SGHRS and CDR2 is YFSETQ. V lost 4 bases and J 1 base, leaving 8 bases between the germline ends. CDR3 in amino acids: CASSSPGNTEAFF. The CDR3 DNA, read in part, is TGCGCCAGCAGCAGTCCGGGGAACACTGAA.

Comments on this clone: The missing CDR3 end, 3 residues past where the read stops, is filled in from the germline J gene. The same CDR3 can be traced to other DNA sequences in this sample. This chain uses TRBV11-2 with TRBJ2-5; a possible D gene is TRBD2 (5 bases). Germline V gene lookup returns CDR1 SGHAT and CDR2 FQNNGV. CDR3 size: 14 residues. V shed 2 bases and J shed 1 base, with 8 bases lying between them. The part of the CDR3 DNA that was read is TGTGCCAGCAGCTTACTTCTAGCCCAAGAGACC. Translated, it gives CASSLLLAQET. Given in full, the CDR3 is CASSLLLAQETQYF.

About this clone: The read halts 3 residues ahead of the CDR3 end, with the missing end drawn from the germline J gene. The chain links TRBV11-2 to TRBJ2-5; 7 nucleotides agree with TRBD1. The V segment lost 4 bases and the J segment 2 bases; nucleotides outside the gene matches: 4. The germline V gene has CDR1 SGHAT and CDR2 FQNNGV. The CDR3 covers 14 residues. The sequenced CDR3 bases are TGTGCCAGCAGCTCCAGCAGGGGGCAAGAGACC. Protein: CASSSSRGQET. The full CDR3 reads CASSSSRGQETQYF.

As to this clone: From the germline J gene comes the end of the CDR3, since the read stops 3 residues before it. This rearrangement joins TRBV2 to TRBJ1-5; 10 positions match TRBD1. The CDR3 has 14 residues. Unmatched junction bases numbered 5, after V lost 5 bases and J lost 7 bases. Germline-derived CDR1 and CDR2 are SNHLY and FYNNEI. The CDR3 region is CASSNDRGPQPQHF. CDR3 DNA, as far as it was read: TGTGCCAGCAGTAACGACAGGGGGCCGCAGCCC.

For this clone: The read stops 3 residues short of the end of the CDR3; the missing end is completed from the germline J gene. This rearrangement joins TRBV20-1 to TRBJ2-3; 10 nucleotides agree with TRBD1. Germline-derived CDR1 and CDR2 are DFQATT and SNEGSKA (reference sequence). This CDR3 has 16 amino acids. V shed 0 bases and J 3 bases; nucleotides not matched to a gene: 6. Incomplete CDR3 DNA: TGCAGTGCTAGAGATAGCGGACAGGGGGTAACAGATACG. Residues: CSARDSGQGVTDT. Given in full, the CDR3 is CSARDSGQGVTDTQYF.

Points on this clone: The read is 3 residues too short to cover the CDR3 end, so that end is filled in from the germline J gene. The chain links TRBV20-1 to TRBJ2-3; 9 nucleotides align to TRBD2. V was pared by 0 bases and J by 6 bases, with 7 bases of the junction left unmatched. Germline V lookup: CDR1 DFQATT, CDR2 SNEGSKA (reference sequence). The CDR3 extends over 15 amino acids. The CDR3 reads CSARDPSGVRDTQYF. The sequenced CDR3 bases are TGCAGTGCTAGAGATCCTAGCGGGGTGCGGGATACG.

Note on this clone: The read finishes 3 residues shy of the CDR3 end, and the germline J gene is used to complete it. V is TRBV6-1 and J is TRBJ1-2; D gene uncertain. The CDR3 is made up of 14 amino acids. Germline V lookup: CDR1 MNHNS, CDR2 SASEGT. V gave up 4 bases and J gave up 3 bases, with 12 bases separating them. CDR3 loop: CASSVRVGDYGYTF. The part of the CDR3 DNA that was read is TGTGCCAGCAGTGTAAGGGTGGGCGACTATGGC.

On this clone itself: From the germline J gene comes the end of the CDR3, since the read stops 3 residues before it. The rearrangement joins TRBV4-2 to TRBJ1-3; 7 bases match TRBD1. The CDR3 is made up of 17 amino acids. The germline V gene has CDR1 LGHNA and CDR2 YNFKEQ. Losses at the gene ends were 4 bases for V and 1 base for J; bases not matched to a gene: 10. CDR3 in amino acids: CASSPPTTGASGNTIYF. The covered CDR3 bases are TGTGCCAGCAGCCCCCCGACAACAGGGGCATCTGGAAACACC.

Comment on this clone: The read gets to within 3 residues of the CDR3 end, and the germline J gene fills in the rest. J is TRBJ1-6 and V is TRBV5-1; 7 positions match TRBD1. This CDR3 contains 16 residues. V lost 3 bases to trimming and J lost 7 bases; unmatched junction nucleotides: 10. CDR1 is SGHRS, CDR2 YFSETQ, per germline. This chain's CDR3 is CASSSSGTAINSPLHF. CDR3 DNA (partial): TGCGCCAGCAGCTCTTCCGGGACAGCGATCAATTCACCC.

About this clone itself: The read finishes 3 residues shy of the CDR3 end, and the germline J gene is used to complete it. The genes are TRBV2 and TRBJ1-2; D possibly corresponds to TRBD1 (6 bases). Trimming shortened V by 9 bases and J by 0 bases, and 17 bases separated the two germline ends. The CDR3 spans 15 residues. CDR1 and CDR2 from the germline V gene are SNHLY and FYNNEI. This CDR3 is CARISGAASNYGYTF. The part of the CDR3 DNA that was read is TGTGCCAGAATTTCAGGGGCAGCCTCTAACTATGGC.

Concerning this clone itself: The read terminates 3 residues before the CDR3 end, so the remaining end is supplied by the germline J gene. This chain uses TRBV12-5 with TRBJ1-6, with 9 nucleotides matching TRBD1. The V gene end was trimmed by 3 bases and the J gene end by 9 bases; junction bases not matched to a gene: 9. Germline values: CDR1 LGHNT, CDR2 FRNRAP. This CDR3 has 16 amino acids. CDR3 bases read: TGTGCTAGTGGTTTTACCCGGGACAGGGCAATTTCACCC. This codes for CASGFTRDRAISP. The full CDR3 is CASGFTRDRAISPLHF.

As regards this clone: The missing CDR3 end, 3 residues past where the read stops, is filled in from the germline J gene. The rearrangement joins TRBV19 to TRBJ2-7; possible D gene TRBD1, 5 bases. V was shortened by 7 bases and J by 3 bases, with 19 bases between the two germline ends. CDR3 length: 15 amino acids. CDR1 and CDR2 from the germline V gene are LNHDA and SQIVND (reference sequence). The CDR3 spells CASTPGLGASYEQYF. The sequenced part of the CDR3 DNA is TGTGCCAGTACCCCCGGGCTTGGGGCTAGCTACGAG.

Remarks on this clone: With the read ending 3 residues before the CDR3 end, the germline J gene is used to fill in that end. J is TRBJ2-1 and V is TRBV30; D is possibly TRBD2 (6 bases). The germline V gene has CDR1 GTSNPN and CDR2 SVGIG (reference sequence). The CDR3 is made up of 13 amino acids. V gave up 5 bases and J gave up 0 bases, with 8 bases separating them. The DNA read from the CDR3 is TGTGCCTGGGGGGGACTCTCCTACAATGAG. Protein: CAWGGLSYNE. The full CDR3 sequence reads CAWGGLSYNEQFF. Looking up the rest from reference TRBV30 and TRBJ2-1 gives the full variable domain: SQTIHQWPATLVQPVGSPLSLECTVEGTSNPNLYWYRQAAGRGLQLLFYSVGIGQISSEVPQNLSASRPQDRQFILSSKKLLLSDSGFYLCAWGGLSYNEQFFGPGTRLTVL.

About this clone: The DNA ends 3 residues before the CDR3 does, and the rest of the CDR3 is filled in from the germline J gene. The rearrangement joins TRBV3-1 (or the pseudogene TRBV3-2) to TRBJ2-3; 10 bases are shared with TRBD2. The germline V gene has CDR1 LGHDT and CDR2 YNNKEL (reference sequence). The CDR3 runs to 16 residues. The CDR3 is CASSQDQAGGSRAQYF. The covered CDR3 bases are TGTGCCAGCAGCCAAGATCAAGCGGGGGGGTCCCGGGCG.